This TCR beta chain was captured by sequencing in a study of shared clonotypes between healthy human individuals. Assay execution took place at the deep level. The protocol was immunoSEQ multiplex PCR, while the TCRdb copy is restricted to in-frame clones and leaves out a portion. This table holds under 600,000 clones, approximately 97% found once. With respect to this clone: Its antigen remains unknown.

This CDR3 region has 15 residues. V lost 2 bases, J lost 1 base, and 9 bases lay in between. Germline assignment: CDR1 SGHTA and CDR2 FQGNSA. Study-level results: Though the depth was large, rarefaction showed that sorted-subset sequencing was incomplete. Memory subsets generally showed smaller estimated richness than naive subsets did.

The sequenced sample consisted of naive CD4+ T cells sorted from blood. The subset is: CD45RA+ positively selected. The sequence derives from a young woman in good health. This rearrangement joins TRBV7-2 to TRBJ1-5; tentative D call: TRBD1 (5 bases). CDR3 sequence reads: CASSLTGQSNQPQHF. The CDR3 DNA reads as TGTGCCAGCAGCTTAACAGGACAAAGCAATCAGCCCCAGCATTTT.